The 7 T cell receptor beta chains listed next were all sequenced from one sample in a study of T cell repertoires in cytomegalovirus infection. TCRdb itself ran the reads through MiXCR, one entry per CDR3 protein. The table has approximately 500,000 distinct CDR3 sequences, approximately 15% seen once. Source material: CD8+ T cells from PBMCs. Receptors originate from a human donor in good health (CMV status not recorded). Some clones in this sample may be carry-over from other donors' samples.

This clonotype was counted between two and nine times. The chain's CDR3 is CASSVENGLSTDTQYF. DNA of the CDR3: TGTGCCAGCAGCGTAGAGAACGGGCTAAGCACAGATACGCAGTATTTT. J is TRBJ2-3 and V is TRBV9; D not resolved. Trimming stripped 0 bases from V and 0 bases from J, with 11 bases between. CDR1 is SGDLS and CDR2 is YYNGEE in the germline V gene. The CDR3 has 16 amino acids.

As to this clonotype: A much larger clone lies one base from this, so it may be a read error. The CDR3 nucleotides read TGTGCCAGCAGCTTAAATCTCCGGCCGGACTCGGGCTACACCTTC. Translation gives CASSLNLRPDSGYTF. The chain joins TRBV11-2 to TRBJ1-2; no definite D call. This CDR3 region has 15 residues. Germline V gene data show CDR1 as SGHAT and CDR2 as FQNNGV. The V gene lost 2 bases and the J gene lost 8 bases, with 18 bases spanning the gap.

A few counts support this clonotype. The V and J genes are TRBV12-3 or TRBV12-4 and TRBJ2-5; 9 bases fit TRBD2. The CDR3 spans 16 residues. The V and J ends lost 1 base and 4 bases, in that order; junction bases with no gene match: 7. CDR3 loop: CASSLGGRGGPETQYF. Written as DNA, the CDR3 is TGTGCCAGCAGTTTAGGGGGGCGGGGGGGTCCAGAGACCCAGTACTTC.

The CDR3 DNA follows: TGTGCCAGCAGTTTCCAACAGGGCCTCTGGGAGACCCAGTACTTC. It encodes CASSFQQGLWETQYF. The rearrangement joins TRBV28 to TRBJ2-5; tentative D call: TRBD1 (6 bases). V shed 3 bases and J shed 5 bases, with 16 bases lying between them. This CDR3 is 15 amino acids long. Germline V lookup: CDR1 MDHEN, CDR2 SYDVKM.

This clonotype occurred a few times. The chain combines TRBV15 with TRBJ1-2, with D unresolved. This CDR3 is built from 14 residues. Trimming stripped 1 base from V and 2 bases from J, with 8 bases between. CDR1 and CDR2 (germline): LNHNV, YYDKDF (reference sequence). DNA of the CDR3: TGTGCCACCAGCAGAGCGGGTCAGAACTATGGCTACACCTTC. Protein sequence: CATSRAGQNYGYTF.

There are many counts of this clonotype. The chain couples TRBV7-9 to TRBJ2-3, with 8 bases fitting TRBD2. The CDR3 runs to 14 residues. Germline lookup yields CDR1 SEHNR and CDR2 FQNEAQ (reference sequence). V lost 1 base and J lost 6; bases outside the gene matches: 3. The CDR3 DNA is TGTGCCAGCAGCTTAGAGACTAGCGAGGATACGCAGTATTTT. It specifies CASSLETSEDTQYF.

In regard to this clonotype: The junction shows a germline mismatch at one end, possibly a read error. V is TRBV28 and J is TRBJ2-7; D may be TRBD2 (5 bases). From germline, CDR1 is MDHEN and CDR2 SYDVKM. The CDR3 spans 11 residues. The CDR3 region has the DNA TGTGCCAGCAGTTTAAGTAGCGAGAAGTACTTC. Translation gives CASSLSSEKYF.